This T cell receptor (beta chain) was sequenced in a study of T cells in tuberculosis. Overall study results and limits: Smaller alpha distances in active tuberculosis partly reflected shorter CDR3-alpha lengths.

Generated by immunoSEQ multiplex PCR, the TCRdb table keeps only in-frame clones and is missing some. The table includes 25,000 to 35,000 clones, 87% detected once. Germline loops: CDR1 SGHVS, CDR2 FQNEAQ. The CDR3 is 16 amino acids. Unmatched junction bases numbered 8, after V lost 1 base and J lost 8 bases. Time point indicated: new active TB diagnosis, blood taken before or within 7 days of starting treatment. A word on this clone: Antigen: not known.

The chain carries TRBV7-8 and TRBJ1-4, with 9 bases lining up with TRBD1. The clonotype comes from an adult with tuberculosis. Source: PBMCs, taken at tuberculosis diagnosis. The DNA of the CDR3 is TGTGCCAGCAGCTTAGGCGGGACAGGGTTTGGGGAAAAACTGTTTTTT. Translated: CASSLGGTGFGEKLFF.